One and the same sample provided the 17 T cell receptor beta chains below, sequenced in a study of T-cell reconstitution after alpha-beta-depleted transplantation in children. Unique molecular identifiers featured in how the TCRbeta library was prepared. TCRdb redid the calling of the PCR reads with MiXCR, one entry per CDR3 protein. This table has 150,000 to 200,000 distinct CDR3 sequences, around 6.8% appearing once. Sequencing used PBMCs from the stem cell graft donor, obtained from the stem cell graft. These receptors were collected from a human donor who donated a stem cell graft to a child with Wiskott-Aldrich syndrome.

The CDR3 DNA is TGTGCCAGCAGCTTAGGGGGGGTTTTAAACTATGGCTACACCTTC. Translated: CASSLGGVLNYGYTF. This chain connects TRBV11-3 to TRBJ1-2; the D gene is possibly TRBD1 (5 bases). The CDR3 has 15 amino acids. Germline CDR1 is SGHNT and CDR2 is YENEEA. Trimming left V 1 base short and J 2 bases short, with 11 bases between.

This clonotype was seen at least ten times. The rearrangement uses TRBV7-7 and TRBJ2-3; 8 bases line up with TRBD2. There are 16 residues in the CDR3. Germline V gene lookup returns CDR1 SSHAT and CDR2 FNYEAQ (reference sequence). J lost 1 base, V lost 5 bases, and 8 bases had no gene match. CDR3 nucleotide sequence: TGTGCCAGCAGCCCTGAACTAGCGGAGCGCACAGATACGCAGTATTTT. The encoded protein is CASSPELAERTDTQYF.

This clonotype was picked up many times. J is TRBJ2-5 and V is TRBV4-2; 14 bases match TRBD2. Trimming took 1 base from V and 3 from J; bases not matched to a gene: 4. Germline V CDR1 and CDR2: LGHNA, YNFKEQ. The CDR3 totals 17 residues. Here the CDR3 DNA reads TGTGCCAGCAGCCAAGGAACGGGACTAGCGGGGGAAGAGACCCAGTACTTC. It specifies CASSQGTGLAGEETQYF.

At least ten counts were recorded for this clonotype. The chain has TRBV4-2 and TRBJ2-3; tentative D call: TRBD2 (5 bases). Per germline, CDR1 LGHNA and CDR2 YNFKEQ. The CDR3 runs to 13 residues. The V end lost 6 bases, the J end lost 3 bases, and 10 bases lay between the germline ends. CDR3 protein: CASSFGVTDTQYF. The DNA for the CDR3 is TGTGCCAGCAGTTTCGGGGTTACAGATACGCAGTATTTT.

This clonotype was recorded at least ten times. The genes are TRBV6-1 and TRBJ2-1; 9 bases map to TRBD2. The germline V gene has CDR1 MNHNS and CDR2 SASEGT. Trimming at V came to 10 bases and at J to 4 bases, leaving 14 bases not matched to a gene. The CDR3 extends over 16 amino acids. CDR3 DNA: TGTGCCACCACAGGCGGGGGGGCCAATTTTTACAATGAGCAGTTCTTC. Its translation is CATTGGGANFYNEQFF.

At least ten counts were recorded for this clonotype. DNA of the CDR3: TGCGCCAGCAGCTTGAACAGGGGAGGGACTGAAGCTTTCTTT. It codes for CASSLNRGGTEAFF. The chain couples TRBV5-1 to TRBJ1-1; 7 bases map to TRBD1. This CDR3 contains 14 residues. The V segment lost 1 base and the J segment 5 bases; nucleotides outside the gene matches: 5. CDR1 is SGHRS, CDR2 YFSETQ, per germline.

This clonotype was recorded at least ten times. The genes are TRBV7-6 and TRBJ2-3; D is perhaps TRBD2 (6 bases). With 5 bases removed from V and 2 bases from J, the gap between germline ends came to 17 bases. CDR1 SGHVS and CDR2 FNYEAQ come from the germline V gene. The CDR3 is made up of 16 amino acids. The CDR3 DNA follows: TGTGCCAGCAGCCCCCTAGGGCGGGGCGACACAGATACGCAGTATTTT. It yields the protein CASSPLGRGDTDTQYF.

CDR3 loop: CASSLGTDRRQYF. The CDR3 coding sequence is TGTGCCAGCAGCCTCGGGACAGATAGAAGGCAGTACTTC. This chain uses TRBV11-2 with TRBJ2-7, with 7 bases matching TRBD1. From germline, CDR1 is SGHAT and CDR2 FQNNGV. The CDR3 contains 13 residues. J lost 9 bases, V lost 5 bases, and 10 bases had no gene match.

This clonotype has more than one count but fewer than ten. The chain combines TRBV20-1 with TRBJ1-4; D unresolved. V gave up 1 base and J gave up 0 bases, with 12 bases separating them. Germline assignment: CDR1 DFQATT and CDR2 SNEGSKA (reference sequence). The CDR3 contains 16 residues. Here the CDR3 reads CSARGAAHATNEKLFF. The CDR3 nucleotides are TGCAGTGCTAGAGGGGCGGCACACGCAACTAATGAAAAACTGTTTTTT.

This clonotype was observed at least ten times. The chain recombines TRBV10-3 with TRBJ1-1; perhaps TRBD1 as D (5 bases). CDR1 is ENHRY and CDR2 is SYGVKD in the germline V gene. The CDR3 contains 17 residues. V shed 4 bases and J shed 6 bases, with 24 bases lying between them. This CDR3 reads CAISASYLGTPGAEAFF. The DNA of the CDR3 is TGTGCCATCAGTGCTTCCTACCTGGGGACCCCGGGTGCTGAAGCTTTCTTT.

This chain uses TRBV19 with TRBJ2-2; D might be TRBD1 (5 bases). Trimming pared 6 bases from V and 4 bases from J, leaving 15 bases between. CDR3 length equals 15 residues. The germline CDR1 and CDR2 sequences are LNHDA and SQIVND (reference sequence). The DNA of the CDR3 is TGTGCCAGTAGATATTTCGGACATGCCACCGGGGAGCTGTTTTTT. Translated, it gives CASRYFGHATGELFF.

This clonotype has ten or more counts. The chain uses TRBV29-1 and TRBJ2-6; a weak D match, TRBD1 (6 bases). V was pared by 5 bases and J by 1 base, with 9 bases between. This CDR3 is 14 amino acids long. Germline CDR1 reads SQVTM; CDR2 reads ANQGSEA. CDR3 loop: CSVTTGSGANVLTF. DNA for the CDR3: TGCAGCGTTACCACAGGGTCTGGGGCCAACGTCCTGACTTTC.

This clonotype was seen at least ten times. The chain employs TRBV2 and TRBJ2-1; D is uncertain. Trimming left V 0 bases short and J 0 bases short, with 6 bases between. The germline V gene has CDR1 SNHLY and CDR2 FYNNEI. The CDR3 length is 15 residues. The CDR3 spells CASSEAPSSYNEQFF. CDR3 nucleotides: TGTGCCAGCAGTGAAGCCCCCAGCTCCTACAATGAGCAGTTCTTC.

This clonotype was seen at least ten times. The chain has TRBV29-1 and TRBJ1-1; TRBD1 aligns across 11 bases. Looked up from germline, CDR1 is SQVTM and CDR2 is ANQGSEA. The trim removed 7 bases at V and 0 bases at J, leaving 7 bases unmatched. The CDR3 has 15 residues. The CDR3 region has the DNA TGCAGCGCTGTCGGACAGGGGGCGATGAACACTGAAGCTTTCTTT. It yields the protein CSAVGQGAMNTEAFF.

There are a few counts of this clonotype. The rearrangement uses TRBV20-1 and TRBJ2-5; no clear D. Germline V gene lookup returns CDR1 DFQATT and CDR2 SNEGSKA (reference sequence). Trimming cost V 2 bases and J 2 bases, with 9 bases left between them. This CDR3 has 13 amino acids. The CDR3 loop reads CSARRFSQETQYF. As DNA, the CDR3 is TGCAGTGCTAGACGGTTCTCACAAGAGACCCAGTACTTC.

The V and J genes are TRBV3-1 and TRBJ2-3; D remains unclear. This CDR3 contains 12 residues. CDR1 is LGHDT and CDR2 is YNNKEL in the germline V gene (reference sequence). The germline V and J ends were trimmed by 6 bases and 4 bases, with 8 bases remaining between them. DNA of the CDR3: TGTGCCAGCAGTCAAATGGCAGATACGCAGTATTTT. This encodes CASSQMADTQYF.

This clonotype was observed a handful of times. The chain couples TRBV7-2 to TRBJ2-7, with no clear D. The CDR3 loop spans 12 amino acids. Trimming removed 5 bases from V and 6 bases from J, with 11 bases in between. Germline V gene sequence: CDR1 SGHTA, CDR2 FQGNSA. The CDR3 region is CASSLHGIEQYF. The CDR3 DNA sequence: TGTGCCAGCAGCCTCCACGGCATCGAGCAGTACTTC.